What follows are 27 T cell receptor beta chains derived from one specimen sequenced in a study of shared clonotypes between healthy human individuals. Naive CD8 cells lacked CD45RO and underwent positive selection for CCR7, leaving out terminally differentiated effector memory CD45RA+ cells. The repertoire was sequenced with immunoSEQ multiplex PCR; TCRdb's copy has only in-frame clones and lacks some. Of about 2.1 million clones listed, 80% to 95% are singletons. The material sequenced was naive CD8+ T cells from PBMCs. The receptors were sampled from a man aged 18-30 years in good health. Some clones in this sample may be carry-over from other donors' samples.

The V and J genes are TRBV4-1 and TRBJ2-7; 7 nucleotides align to TRBD2. V shed 1 base and J 2 bases; nucleotides not matched to a gene: 5. CDR1 is MGHRA and CDR2 is YSYEKL in the germline V gene. CDR3 length: 15 amino acids. CDR3 nucleotide sequence: TGCGCCAGCAGCCAAGGGCAGGGAGGGGCCTACGAGCAGTACTTC. Residues: CASSQGQGGAYEQYF.

The rearrangement uses TRBV9 and TRBJ2-3; D gene uncertain. The CDR3 covers 14 residues. The V end lost 0 bases, the J end lost 4 bases, and 9 bases lay between the germline ends. Germline V lookup: CDR1 SGDLS, CDR2 YYNGEE. For the CDR3, the DNA is TGTGCCAGCAGCGTAGAGGCTGAATCAGATACGCAGTATTTT. This codes for CASSVEAESDTQYF. Based on the CDR3 plus reference TRBV9 and TRBJ2-3, the full variable domain is DSGVTQTPKHLITATGQRVTLRCSPRSGDLSVYWYQQSLDQGLQFLIQYYNGEERAKGNILERFSAQQFPDLHSELNLSSLELGDSALYFCASSVEAESDTQYFGPGTRLTVL.

The chain has TRBV7-2 and TRBJ2-7; D is uncertain. V lost 0 bases and J lost 4, with 7 bases in between. Germline V gives CDR1 SGHTA, CDR2 FQGNSA. The CDR3 contains 13 residues. CDR3 in DNA: TGTGCCAGCAGCTTAGCGCTAATTTACGAGCAGTACTTC. Protein product: CASSLALIYEQYF.

A note on this clone: The same CDR3 is also encoded by other DNA sequences in this sample. The chain employs TRBV28 and TRBJ1-5, with D unresolved. The CDR3 consists of 13 residues. CDR1 and CDR2 (germline): MDHEN, SYDVKM. Trimming took 2 bases from V and 7 from J, leaving 9 bases between them. The CDR3 region has the DNA TGTGCCAGCAGTTTAGGACCTGGGCAGCCCCAGCATTTT. It codes for CASSLGPGQPQHF.

The CDR3 DNA reads TGTGCCAGCAGCCGCCCTACTAGCTCTGGGGCCAACGTCCTGACTTTC. This translates into CASSRPTSSGANVLTF. The chain combines TRBV9 with TRBJ2-6, with D possibly matching TRBD2 (5 bases). CDR3 length equals 16 residues. Germline CDR1 is SGDLS and CDR2 is YYNGEE. Trimming shortened V by 4 bases and J by 0 bases, and 11 bases separated the two germline ends.

This chain uses TRBV7-3 with TRBJ2-4, with D possibly called TRBD1 or TRBD2 (7 bases each). The CDR3 is made up of 15 amino acids. The V end lost 5 bases, the J end lost 8 bases, and 19 bases lay between the germline ends. The germline gives CDR1 SGHTA, CDR2 FQGTGA. The CDR3 reads CASSPRGGGVDIQYF. The DNA of the CDR3 is TGTGCCAGCAGCCCCCGGGGAGGGGGCGTGGACATTCAGTACTTC. Full variable domain (remainder filled in from reference TRBV7-3 and TRBJ2-4): GAGVSQTPSNKVTEKGKYVELRCDPISGHTALYWYRQSLGQGPEFLIYFQGTGAADDSGLPNDRFFAVRPEGSVSTLKIQRTERGDSAVYLCASSPRGGGVDIQYFGAGTRLSVL.

This chain joins TRBV27 and TRBJ1-1; no clear D gene. CDR3 length: 11 amino acids. Trimming cost V 7 bases and J 8 bases, with 11 bases left between them. Germline V gene sequence: CDR1 MNHEY, CDR2 SMNVEV (reference sequence). The CDR3 here is CASTEGGEAFF. Written as DNA, the CDR3 is TGTGCCAGCACCGAGGGAGGCGAAGCTTTCTTT.

The rearrangement links TRBV11-2 to TRBJ2-7; D is unclear. Trimming took off 3 bases at V and 2 bases at J, with 11 bases between the two ends. This CDR3 region has 14 residues. The V gene's germline CDR1 is SGHAT and CDR2 FQNNGV. This chain's CDR3 is CASSFSDGAYEQYF. Here the CDR3 DNA reads TGTGCCAGCAGCTTCTCTGACGGAGCCTACGAGCAGTACTTC.

The V call is TRBV7-5, the J call TRBJ1-5. TRBV7-5 is reported as a pseudogene. The CDR3 is 12 residues long. The CDR3 DNA reads TGTGTCAGAAGCTTTTTTCATCAGCCCCAGCATTTT. Translating gives CVRSFFHQPQHF.

The V and J genes are TRBV28 and TRBJ2-7; D is possibly TRBD1 (6 bases). Trimming pared 4 bases from V and 2 bases from J, leaving 9 bases between. The CDR3 is 13 residues long. In germline, CDR1 is MDHEN, CDR2 SYDVKM. This CDR3 is CASSSGHTYEQYF. As DNA, the CDR3 is TGTGCCAGCAGTTCGGGACACACCTACGAGCAGTACTTC.

The V call is TRBV7-6, the J call TRBJ2-1, with D perhaps matching TRBD2 (6 bases). The CDR3 runs 14 residues. Germline-derived CDR1 and CDR2 are SGHVS and FNYEAQ. Trimming cost V 2 bases and J 5 bases, with 10 bases left between them. The CDR3 DNA reads as TGTGCCAGCAGCTTAATTACGGGAGACAATGAGCAGTTCTTC. Protein sequence: CASSLITGDNEQFF. Drawing the rest from reference TRBV7-6 and TRBJ2-1, the complete variable domain is GAGVSQSPRYKVTKRGQDVALRCDPISGHVSLYWYRQALGQGPEFLTYFNYEAQQDKSGLPNDRFSAERPEGSISTLTIQRTEQRDSAMYRCASSLITGDNEQFFGPGTRLTVL.

The V call is TRBV15, the J call TRBJ2-7, with 10 bases lining up with TRBD1. The V and J ends lost 3 bases and 2 bases, in that order; junction bases with no gene match: 4. CDR1 and CDR2 from the germline V gene are LNHNV and YYDKDF (reference sequence). This CDR3 is 15 amino acids long. The CDR3 DNA is TGTGCCACCAGCAGGGGGACAGGGGTCCCCTACGAGCAGTACTTC. Protein product: CATSRGTGVPYEQYF. Supplemented by reference TRBV15 and TRBJ2-7, the full variable domain reads DAMVIQNPRYQVTQFGKPVTLSCSQTLNHNVMYWYQQKSSQAPKLLFHYYDKDFNNEADTPDNFQSRRPNTSFCFLDIRSPGLGDTAMYLCATSRGTGVPYEQYFGPGTRLTVT.

The chain carries TRBV29-1 and TRBJ2-1; D is possibly TRBD1 or TRBD2 (5 bases each). The V end was cut by 7 bases, the J end by 6 bases, with 31 bases between. CDR1 and CDR2 (germline): SQVTM, ANQGSEA. The CDR3 spans 18 residues. The CDR3 bases are TGCAGCGCCTCCCATATGATGGCCGGGACCATGGGTTCCAATGAGCAGTTCTTC. This gives the protein CSASHMMAGTMGSNEQFF.

In this sample, this clone turned up once. The V call is TRBV6-4, the J call TRBJ1-5; no clear D gene. In germline, CDR1 is MRHNA, CDR2 SNTAGT. The CDR3 contains 15 residues. Trimming took 0 bases from V and 7 from J, leaving 13 bases between them. In nucleotides, the CDR3 is TGTGCCAGCAGTGACTCACAAGGTCCGCGGCAGCCCCAGCATTTT. Translation gives CASSDSQGPRQPQHF.

A word on this clone: A read error may account for a junction end that differs from germline. The CDR3 DNA reads as TGTGCCACACACCCGAATACCGGGGAGCTGTTTTTT. Amino acids: CATHPNTGELFF. The rearrangement links TRBV7-8 to TRBJ2-2; D gene uncertain. Germline-derived CDR1 and CDR2 are SGHVS and FQNEAQ. The CDR3 runs 12 residues.

The chain carries TRBV6-5 and TRBJ1-2; 7 bases agree with TRBD1. This CDR3 has 14 amino acids. J lost 0 bases, V lost 2 bases, and 0 bases had no gene match. Germline lookup yields CDR1 MNHEY and CDR2 SVGAGI. Here the CDR3 reads CASSYQGANYGYTF. Written as DNA, the CDR3 is TGTGCCAGCAGTTACCAGGGGGCTAACTATGGCTACACCTTC.

This clone was found once. V and J are TRBV7-9 and TRBJ2-7, with no clear D. The CDR3 contains 19 residues. Germline loops: CDR1 SEHNR, CDR2 FQNEAQ (reference sequence). V lost 3 bases, J lost 0 bases, and 24 bases lay in between. In nucleotides, the CDR3 is TGTGCCAGCAGCTTTCCCCTCCGCACGGTTGGGTCCAGCTCCTACGAGCAGTACTTC. Translated, it gives CASSFPLRTVGSSSYEQYF.

This clone has only one observation. The CDR3 protein is CASTWDTRPTEAFF. CDR3 coding DNA: TGTGCCAGCACTTGGGACACCCGCCCCACTGAAGCTTTCTTT. V gene TRBV19 combines with J gene TRBJ1-1; D is perhaps TRBD1 (6 bases). The V and J ends lost 9 bases and 4 bases respectively, with 18 bases between them. CDR3 size: 14 residues. Germline V gives CDR1 LNHDA, CDR2 SQIVND (reference sequence).

The chain links TRBV27 to TRBJ2-7; TRBD2 agrees at 11 bases. Germline V gives CDR1 MNHEY, CDR2 SMNVEV (reference sequence). Germline trimming cut 8 bases from V and 3 bases from J; bases unmatched to any gene: 15. CDR3 length equals 17 residues. CDR3 in amino acids: CASGAGVIAGGLYEQYF. The CDR3 DNA sequence: TGTGCCAGCGGAGCAGGAGTAATAGCGGGAGGGCTCTACGAGCAGTACTTC.

Remarks on this clone: Additional DNA sequences in this sample encode the identical CDR3. The chain recombines TRBV11-2 with TRBJ1-3, with unresolved D. This CDR3 contains 14 residues. The V and J ends lost 3 bases and 6 bases respectively, with 12 bases between them. Germline V gives CDR1 SGHAT, CDR2 FQNNGV. The CDR3 is CASSFAGGPNTIYF. CDR3 DNA sequence: TGTGCCAGCAGCTTCGCCGGCGGGCCAAACACCATATATTTT.

The CDR3, as DNA: TGTGCCAGCAGCCATAGTCCCGGGACAGGGACTTACTACGAGCAGTACTTC. Translating it yields CASSHSPGTGTYYEQYF. V gene TRBV5-6 combines with J gene TRBJ2-7; TRBD1 agrees at 9 bases. The ends lost 4 bases at V and 3 bases at J; junction bases unmatched: 14. The CDR3 has 17 residues. Germline V gives CDR1 SGHDT, CDR2 YYEEEE.

The V gene is TRBV9, the J gene TRBJ2-7; TRBD1 agrees at 7 bases. V was pared by 3 bases and J by 2 bases, with 5 bases of the junction left unmatched. Germline CDR1 is SGDLS and CDR2 is YYNGEE. The length of the CDR3 is 14 residues. CDR3 in amino acids: CASSEWDSTYEQYF. DNA of the CDR3: TGTGCCAGCAGCGAATGGGACAGTACCTACGAGCAGTACTTC.

Only one count was recorded for this clone. The genes are TRBV9 and TRBJ2-3, with D maybe TRBD2 (6 bases). Germline V gene sequence: CDR1 SGDLS, CDR2 YYNGEE. The CDR3 runs to 17 residues. Deletions cut 0 bases from V and 1 base from J, with 15 bases between. In DNA, the CDR3 is TGTGCCAGCAGCGTAGCCCGACTAGGCGGTGGCACAGATACGCAGTATTTT. It specifies CASSVARLGGGTDTQYF.

The sample holds one count of this clone. The chain employs TRBV5-4 and TRBJ2-7, with D perhaps matching TRBD1 (6 bases). V was cut by 0 bases and J by 7 bases, with 26 bases left in between. Germline V gene sequence: CDR1 SGHNT, CDR2 YYREEE (reference sequence). This CDR3 contains 18 residues. In nucleotides, the CDR3 is TGTGCCAGCAGCTTGGGTGCGGGTGGGGGCCCCTGGATGGGGGAGCAGTACTTC. Amino acids: CASSLGAGGGPWMGEQYF.

The chain couples TRBV7-9 to TRBJ1-1; 7 nucleotides line up with TRBD1. This CDR3 is built from 15 residues. The germline V gene encodes CDR1 SEHNR and CDR2 FQNEAQ (reference sequence). The V gene end was trimmed by 6 bases and the J gene end by 4 bases; junction bases not matched to a gene: 11. DNA of the CDR3: TGTGCCAGCAGACCCAGACAGGGCGGGGGCACTGAAGCTTTCTTT. Amino acids: CASRPRQGGGTEAFF.

Comments on this clone: The same CDR3 is also encoded by other DNA sequences in this sample. V is TRBV27 and J is TRBJ2-3; D uncertain. The CDR3 sequence is 14 residues long. Deletions cut 2 bases from V and 6 bases from J, with 12 bases between. CDR1 and CDR2 (germline): MNHEY, SMNVEV (reference sequence). DNA for the CDR3: TGTGCCAGCAGTTTAGGGCTTTTTACCGATACGCAGTATTTT. Translating gives CASSLGLFTDTQYF.

The chain joins TRBV7-2 to TRBJ2-3; D might be TRBD2 (6 bases). Germline loops: CDR1 SGHTA, CDR2 FQGNSA. The V and J ends lost 1 base and 1 base respectively, with 15 bases between them. The CDR3 runs 17 residues. The CDR3 DNA follows: TGTGCCAGCAGCTTAGATAGCGGACCCCTAGGCACAGATACGCAGTATTTT. Its protein is CASSLDSGPLGTDTQYF.